Detailed here is one T cell receptor (beta chain). Sequencing was performed with immunoSEQ multiplex PCR; in TCRdb, only in-frame clones are kept and a portion is missing. The data show around 110,000 clones, with roughly four fifths seen just once and 4.5% held by the top ten. There are 16 residues in the CDR3. The junction had 2 bases not matched to a gene; V was cut back by 0 bases and J by 0 bases. Germline loops: CDR1 SGHKS, CDR2 YYEKEE (reference sequence). The data derive from a study of blood T cell repertoires in COVID-19. This clonotype originated in an older woman with acute or convalescent COVID-19. The chain carries TRBV5-5 and TRBJ2-3, with TRBD1 matching 9 bases. The sample was peripheral blood. The CDR3 sequence: CASSLGGTGSTDTQYF. The CDR3 DNA is TGTGCCAGCAGCTTGGGGGGGACAGGGAGCACAGATACGCAGTATTTT.